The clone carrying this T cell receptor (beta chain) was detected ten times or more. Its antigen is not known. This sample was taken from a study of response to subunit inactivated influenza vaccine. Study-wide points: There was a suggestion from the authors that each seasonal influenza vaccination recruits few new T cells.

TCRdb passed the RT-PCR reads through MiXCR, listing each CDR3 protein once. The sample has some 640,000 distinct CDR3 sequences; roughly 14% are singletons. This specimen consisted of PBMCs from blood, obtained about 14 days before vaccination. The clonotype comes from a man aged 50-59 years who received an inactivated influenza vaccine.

CDR3 sequence: CASSPLTGARTDTQYF. The CDR3 nucleotides read TGTGCCAGCAGTCCCTTGACAGGGGCGCGCACAGATACGCAGTATTTT. The rearrangement uses TRBV28 and TRBJ2-3; 8 bases agree with TRBD1. The germline CDR1 and CDR2 sequences are MDHEN and SYDVKM. V lost 5 bases and J lost 1; bases outside the gene matches: 8. CDR3 length equals 16 residues.